The 18 T cell receptor beta chains listed next were all sequenced from one sample in a study of shared clonotypes between healthy human individuals. TCRdb's copy holds only in-frame clones and misses some; the assay was immunoSEQ multiplex PCR. The data hold about 1,500,000 clones, with 96% observed a single time. Sequencing was done on a sample of naive CD4+ T cells sorted from blood. Subset specified: CD45RA+ positively selected. Source of these receptors: a man aged 25 to 45 in good health.

V is TRBV6-5 and J is TRBJ2-3, with 8 bases matching TRBD2. V was pared by 2 bases and J by 1 base, with 2 bases of the junction left unmatched. The CDR3 is 15 amino acids. Germline V CDR1 and CDR2: MNHEY, SVGAGI. CDR3: CASSYAAGGTDTQYF. The CDR3 bases are TGTGCCAGCAGTTACGCAGCGGGAGGCACAGATACGCAGTATTTT.

This chain uses TRBV29-1 with TRBJ2-4; 7 bases fit TRBD2. CDR1 is SQVTM, CDR2 ANQGSEA, per germline. V lost 0 bases and J lost 6; bases outside the gene matches: 5. This CDR3 is built from 14 residues. The CDR3, as DNA: TGCAGCGTTGAAGAAAACACGGGGGGAAACATTCAGTACTTC. Residues: CSVEENTGGNIQYF.

The rearrangement links TRBV19 to TRBJ1-5, with TRBD1 matching 10 bases. The CDR3 has 16 residues. The ends lost 7 bases at V and 1 base at J; junction bases unmatched: 7. CDR1 and CDR2 from the germline V gene are LNHDA and SQIVND (reference sequence). Here the CDR3 reads CASTPGQGLSNQPQHF. The DNA for the CDR3 is TGTGCCAGTACCCCGGGACAGGGGTTAAGCAATCAGCCCCAGCATTTT.

V gene TRBV7-6 combines with J gene TRBJ1-4; D is unresolved. This CDR3 is 16 amino acids long. V lost 1 base to trimming and J lost 7 bases, with 16 bases between them. Germline V gene sequence: CDR1 SGHVS, CDR2 FNYEAQ. The CDR3 DNA sequence: TGTGCCAGCAGCTTAGTGACACCTCCAAAGGGTGAAAAACTGTTTTTT. Residues: CASSLVTPPKGEKLFF. The full variable domain, with the rest looked up from reference TRBV7-6 and TRBJ1-4, is GAGVSQSPRYKVTKRGQDVALRCDPISGHVSLYWYRQALGQGPEFLTYFNYEAQQDKSGLPNDRFSAERPEGSISTLTIQRTEQRDSAMYRCASSLVTPPKGEKLFFGSGTQLSVL.

V and J are TRBV5-1 and TRBJ2-5; D remains unclear. The CDR3 length is 14 residues. V gave up 6 bases and J gave up 1 base, with 13 bases separating them. Germline assignment: CDR1 SGHRS and CDR2 YFSETQ. CDR3 in amino acids: CASNHPGSQETQYF. DNA for the CDR3: TGCGCCAGCAACCACCCTGGCAGCCAAGAGACCCAGTACTTC. Filled out from reference TRBV5-1 and TRBJ2-5, the complete variable domain reads KAGVTQTPRYLIKTRGQQVTLSCSPISGHRSVSWYQQTPGQGLQFLFEYFSETQRNKGNFPGRFSGRQFSNSRSEMNVSTLELGDSALYLCASNHPGSQETQYFGPGTRLLVL.

The V and J genes are TRBV5-1 and TRBJ1-1, with TRBD1 identical over 8 bases. J lost 0 bases, V lost 0 bases, and 10 bases had no gene match. The CDR3 extends over 18 amino acids. Germline CDR1 and CDR2: SGHRS and YFSETQ. The chain's CDR3 is CASSLEWAGGAMNTEAFF. The CDR3 DNA reads as TGCGCCAGCAGCTTGGAATGGGCAGGGGGCGCGATGAACACTGAAGCTTTCTTT.

The V gene is TRBV4-3, the J gene TRBJ2-2; 7 bases are a match to TRBD2. Per germline, CDR1 LGHNA and CDR2 YSLEER. The CDR3 has 15 residues. The junction had 3 bases not matched to a gene; V was cut back by 2 bases and J by 3 bases. The chain's CDR3 is CASSQRREYTGELFF. Here the CDR3 DNA reads TGCGCCAGCAGCCAACGGCGGGAGTACACCGGGGAGCTGTTTTTT.

The rearrangement joins TRBV9 to TRBJ2-2; 14 bases line up with TRBD2. The CDR3 contains 18 residues. Germline CDR1 reads SGDLS; CDR2 reads YYNGEE. With 1 base clipped from V and 6 bases from J, the junction kept 8 bases outside the gene matches. The CDR3 DNA reads as TGTGCCAGCAGCGTAAGACCGGGACTAGCGGGAGCTGCCGGGGAGCTGTTTTTT. This encodes CASSVRPGLAGAAGELFF.

V usage is TRBV7-9 and J usage is TRBJ1-1, with 8 nucleotides matching TRBD1. Germline V gene sequence: CDR1 SEHNR, CDR2 FQNEAQ (reference sequence). The ends lost 2 bases at V and 2 bases at J; junction bases unmatched: 4. There are 15 residues in the CDR3. The CDR3 nucleotides read TGTGCCAGCAGCTTAACAGGGGGATACAACACTGAAGCTTTCTTT. Translated: CASSLTGGYNTEAFF.

V and J are TRBV9 and TRBJ2-7; 7 nucleotides match TRBD2. The germline V gene encodes CDR1 SGDLS and CDR2 YYNGEE. The CDR3 runs to 17 residues. Unmatched junction bases numbered 11, after V lost 0 bases and J lost 2 bases. Here the CDR3 DNA reads TGTGCCAGCAGCGTAGGGCTGGGCGCGGGAGCCACCTACGAGCAGTACTTC. It encodes CASSVGLGAGATYEQYF.

To note about this clone: This same CDR3 is encoded by further DNA sequences in the sample. This chain connects TRBV19 to TRBJ1-1; D not resolved. There are 14 residues in the CDR3. Trimming cost V 4 bases and J 1 base, with 10 bases left between them. Germline values: CDR1 LNHDA, CDR2 SQIVND (reference sequence). CDR3 sequence reads: CASSNRAQNTEAFF. CDR3 nucleotides: TGTGCCAGTAGTAATAGGGCACAGAACACTGAAGCTTTCTTT.

The rearrangement links TRBV19 to TRBJ1-1, with D possibly being TRBD1 (5 bases). The CDR3 covers 14 residues. V was pared by 7 bases and J by 1 base, with 13 bases between. Per germline, CDR1 LNHDA and CDR2 SQIVND (reference sequence). The CDR3 sequence is CASTPGPPNTEAFF. DNA for the CDR3: TGTGCCAGTACACCGGGGCCGCCGAACACTGAAGCTTTCTTT.

This clone has only one observation. V is TRBV5-5 and J is TRBJ2-2, with a tentative D call TRBD1 (5 bases). Trimming removed 3 bases from V and 6 bases from J, with 15 bases in between. Germline loops: CDR1 SGHKS, CDR2 YYEKEE (reference sequence). The CDR3 covers 15 residues. This CDR3 reads CASSSSRQMAGELFF. CDR3 sequence (DNA): TGTGCCAGCAGCTCCTCCCGACAGATGGCCGGGGAGCTGTTTTTT.

This chain uses TRBV28 with TRBJ1-2; TRBD1 agrees at 7 bases. V was clipped by 10 bases and J by 4 bases; unmatched bases: 12. Germline CDR1 and CDR2: MDHEN and SYDVKM. The CDR3 is 14 amino acids. The CDR3 loop is CATLEDRATYGYTF. The CDR3 DNA sequence: TGTGCCACCTTAGAAGACAGGGCAACCTATGGCTACACCTTC.

The gene calls are TRBV7-2 and TRBJ2-3, with 11 bases that match TRBD2. Per germline, CDR1 SGHTA and CDR2 FQGNSA. This CDR3 has 16 amino acids. The V gene end was trimmed by 3 bases and the J gene end by 4 bases; junction bases not matched to a gene: 6. This chain's CDR3 is CASSLVAGGPADTQYF. In DNA, the CDR3 is TGTGCCAGCAGCTTGGTAGCGGGAGGGCCTGCAGATACGCAGTATTTT.

Of note for this clone: One end of the junction varies from germline; a read error may be responsible. The V call is TRBV30, the J call TRBJ2-7; possibly TRBD1 or TRBD2 for D (5 bases each). The CDR3 has 14 residues. Germline CDR1 reads GTSNPN; CDR2 reads SVGIG (reference sequence). CDR3 sequence (DNA): TGTGCCCGGAGTCCCCCGGGGCCCTCCTACGAGCAGTACTTC. This sequence encodes CARSPPGPSYEQYF.

The chain links TRBV27 to TRBJ1-5, with TRBD1 matching over 9 bases. This CDR3 comprises 16 residues. The trim removed 6 bases at V and 8 bases at J, leaving 14 bases unmatched. In germline, CDR1 is MNHEY, CDR2 SMNVEV (reference sequence). CDR3 loop: CASSRTRGTGFEPQHF. The CDR3 DNA is TGTGCCAGCAGCCGCACCAGGGGGACAGGGTTTGAGCCCCAGCATTTT.

The gene calls are TRBV7-4 and TRBJ2-4; D is perhaps TRBD2 (5 bases). Trimming left V 3 bases short and J 0 bases short, with 12 bases between. CDR1 SGHVT and CDR2 SQSDAQ come from the germline V gene. This CDR3 has 16 residues. The CDR3 spells CASSLASHLAKNIQYF. In nucleotides, the CDR3 is TGTGCCAGCAGCTTGGCTAGCCACCTAGCCAAAAACATTCAGTACTTC.